Sequencing of this T cell receptor beta chain was carried out in a study of blood T cell repertoires in COVID-19. Study at large: The cDNA or gDNA used as material had been derived from T cells, B-cell-depleted T cells, or PBMCs.

TCRdb keeps only in-frame clones here, not all; method: immunoSEQ multiplex PCR. The table has tens of thousands of clones, around 91% seen once. Enrolled during active infection, Seattle patients were then followed longitudinally. The junction had 6 bases not matched to a gene; V was cut back by 3 bases and J by 6 bases. This CDR3 is 17 amino acids long. The germline V gene encodes CDR1 SNHLY and CDR2 FYNNEI. The chain combines TRBV2 with TRBJ2-1; 15 bases line up with TRBD2. This receptor was identified in a man in his fifties or sixties with COVID-19, enrolled during active disease. Sequenced input: peripheral blood. The CDR3 coding sequence is TGTGCCAGCAGTGACCGTGGGGGACTAGCGGGGGGCAATGAGCAGTTCTTC. Encoded protein: CASSDRGGLAGGNEQFF.